The text below deals with one T cell receptor (beta chain). The antigen is unknown. One end of the junction fails to match germline, which may point to a read error. The CDR3 consists of 12 residues. Per the germline V gene, CDR1 is LGHDT and CDR2 is YNNKEL (reference sequence). Unique molecular identifiers were attached to individual cDNA molecules. TCRdb ran MiXCR on the 5' RACE reads and lists one entry per CDR3 protein. The sample shows some 110,000 distinct CDR3 sequences, 14% to 15% of them seen only once. This sample is drawn from a study of early T cells in non-severe SARS-CoV-2 infection. General study points: Private and CD4 specificities were missed by VDJdb matching, skewed to anti-spike CD8.

Sequencing was performed on whole blood. The gene calls are TRBV3-1 and TRBJ1-3; D gene unclear. This TCR derives from an adult who was a healthcare worker with PCR-confirmed SARS-CoV-2 infection or an uninfected control (not recorded which). CDR3 sequence: CASNGPGDTIYF. CDR3 nucleotide sequence: TGTGCCAGCAATGGACCTGGAGACACCATATATTTT.